Given below is one T cell receptor beta chain in context. Its target is not known. Treatment here: oral pan-JAK inhibitor, 5-10 mg twice daily. The data were taken from a study of CD8+ T cells in alopecia areata. Study-wide background: A regimen of oral tofacitinib, 5 to 10 mg twice daily, was given to treated patients.

Trimming cost V 3 bases and J 8 bases, with 13 bases left between them. This CDR3 spans 12 amino acids. In germline, CDR1 is GTSNPN, CDR2 SVGIG (reference sequence). Study conclusions and caveats: Affected scalp, especially in alopecia totalis/universalis, had a higher clonality than normal scalp did. Among the cells sequenced in scalp samples are also the resident alphabeta T cells of normal skin.

In each case, RNA was isolated and then reverse transcribed into cDNA as the sequencing template. TCRdb keeps only in-frame clones here, not all; method: immunoSEQ multiplex PCR. The data hold about 290,000 clones, with 58% observed a single time. Sequencing was performed on CD4+ T cells sorted from blood, taken at week 24, from a patient treated with tofacitinib. The chain joins TRBV30 to TRBJ1-2; no firm D call. The receptor comes from a human donor with alopecia areata. The DNA of the CDR3 is TGTGCCTGGAGGTTTCGGGAATACGGCTACACCTTC. This gives the protein CAWRFREYGYTF.